Below, 26 T cell receptor beta chains from the same sample are listed, as sequenced in a study of CD8 T cells in Susac syndrome. An amount of RNA that ranged from about 0.45 to 1 ug was reverse transcribed with random hexamers. TCRdb reprocessed the immunoSEQ multiplex PCR reads with MiXCR, giving one entry per CDR3 protein. The repertoire includes some 190,000 distinct CDR3 sequences, approximately 95% of them detected once, and around 0.1% sits in the top ten. The source material was CD4+ T cells from PBMCs. The receptors were sampled from a human donor in good health.

The rearrangement links TRBV6-2 or TRBV6-3 to TRBJ2-1; D is possibly TRBD1 (5 bases). With 7 bases removed from V and 1 base from J, the gap between germline ends came to 11 bases. Germline V CDR1 and CDR2: MNHEY, SVGEGT. The CDR3 covers 14 residues. CDR3: CASIVGQSYNEQFF. The CDR3 nucleotides are TGTGCCAGCATCGTGGGGCAGTCCTACAATGAGCAGTTCTTC.

J is TRBJ2-3 and V is TRBV12-3 or TRBV12-4; D is unresolved. V lost 3 bases and J 0 bases, leaving 16 bases between the germline ends. The CDR3 runs 17 residues. The CDR3 sequence is CASSLGTWFESTDTQYF. The CDR3 nucleotides read TGTGCCAGCAGTTTGGGTACGTGGTTCGAGAGCACAGATACGCAGTATTTT.

This chain joins TRBV5-6 and TRBJ2-3; no clear D. The CDR3 extends over 14 amino acids. V lost 4 bases, J lost 3 bases, and 12 bases lay in between. Germline CDR1 and CDR2: SGHDT and YYEEEE. The CDR3 region has the DNA TGTGCCAGCAGCAAGCAACATCTAACAGATACGCAGTATTTT. Translated, it gives CASSKQHLTDTQYF.

The chain joins TRBV20-1 to TRBJ1-4; no firm D call. Germline V gene lookup returns CDR1 DFQATT and CDR2 SNEGSKA (reference sequence). The CDR3 runs to 11 residues. V gave up 1 base and J gave up 5 bases, with 2 bases separating them. CDR3 nucleotide sequence: TGCAGTGCTAGAGTAAATGAAAAACTGTTTTTT. Its protein is CSARVNEKLFF.

In this sample, this clonotype turned up once. V gene TRBV6-6 combines with J gene TRBJ2-7; D is ambiguous. Germline V gives CDR1 MNHNY, CDR2 SVGAGI (reference sequence). The CDR3 covers 13 residues. V was pared by 5 bases and J by 4 bases, with 12 bases between. The CDR3 nucleotides read TGTGCCAGCAGTCGCGGCACAGAGTACGAGCAGTACGTC. Translated, it gives CASSRGTEYEQYV.

In its sample, this clonotype was seen once. The rearrangement uses TRBV27 and TRBJ1-4; D is possibly TRBD1 (5 bases). Trimming cost V 2 bases and J 8 bases, with 15 bases left between them. Looked up from germline, CDR1 is MNHEY and CDR2 is SMNVEV (reference sequence). The CDR3 spans 15 residues. In nucleotides, the CDR3 is TGTGCCAGCAGTTTAGCGGCAGGGTGGGAGGAAAAACTGTTTTTT. Translation: CASSLAAGWEEKLFF. Looking up the rest from reference TRBV27 and TRBJ1-4 gives the full variable domain: EAQVTQNPRYLITVTGKKLTVTCSQNMNHEYMSWYRQDPGLGLRQIYYSMNVEVTDKGDVPEGYKVSRKEKRNFPLILESPSPNQTSLYFCASSLAAGWEEKLFFGSGTQLSVL.

V usage is TRBV20-1 and J usage is TRBJ1-2; D is unclear. Germline V gene data show CDR1 as DFQATT and CDR2 as SNEGSKA (reference sequence). V was cut by 8 bases and J by 8 bases, with 15 bases left in between. The CDR3 sequence is 11 residues long. In DNA form, the CDR3 reads TGCAGTACAATGGCTGCCTGGGGCTACACCTTC. Translation: CSTMAAWGYTF.

The chain recombines TRBV6-6 with TRBJ2-1; 7 bases align to TRBD1. Trimming at V came to 5 bases and at J to 6 bases, leaving 13 bases not matched to a gene. CDR3 length: 16 amino acids. The germline CDR1 and CDR2 sequences are MNHNY and SVGAGI (reference sequence). The CDR3: CASSQTGTATTNEQFF. The CDR3, as DNA: TGTGCCAGCAGTCAAACCGGGACAGCGACAACCAATGAGCAGTTCTTC.

The chain joins TRBV15 to TRBJ2-7; D is undetermined. Germline V lookup: CDR1 LNHNV, CDR2 YYDKDF (reference sequence). CDR3 length: 14 amino acids. The germline V and J ends were trimmed by 1 base and 2 bases, with 9 bases remaining between them. CDR3 amino acids: CATSRAGEAYEQYF. DNA of the CDR3: TGTGCCACCAGCAGAGCAGGAGAGGCCTACGAGCAGTACTTC.

The J gene is TRBJ2-7, the V gene TRBV9, with D possibly TRBD2 on 6 matching bases. The germline gives CDR1 SGDLS, CDR2 YYNGEE. This CDR3 region has 14 residues. Trimming took off 0 bases at V and 6 bases at J, with 13 bases between the two ends. The CDR3 coding sequence is TGTGCCAGCAGCGTAGGGACTACTTCTCGCGAGCAGTACTTC. Amino acids: CASSVGTTSREQYF.

A single count supports this clonotype. The V call is TRBV29-1, the J call TRBJ2-5, with TRBD1 as a possible D gene (8 bases). This CDR3 contains 14 residues. Per germline, CDR1 SQVTM and CDR2 ANQGSEA. V shed 6 bases and J shed 4 bases, with 18 bases lying between them. DNA for the CDR3: TGCAGCGTCCGACCGACAGGGGAGGGAGAGACCCAGTACTTC. Its protein product is CSVRPTGEGETQYF.

The chain joins TRBV20-1 to TRBJ2-5; 7 positions agree with TRBD1. J gave up 5 bases and V 5 bases, and 11 bases lay outside the gene matches. Germline V CDR1 and CDR2: DFQATT, SNEGSKA (reference sequence). The CDR3 length is 14 residues. The CDR3 nucleotides read TGCAGTGCTGGGCAGACAGGGCTTTGGGAGACCCAGTACTTC. Translating gives CSAGQTGLWETQYF.

The chain couples TRBV19 to TRBJ2-7; 9 positions match TRBD1. Germline V CDR1 and CDR2: LNHDA, SQIVND (reference sequence). Unmatched junction bases numbered 5, after V lost 6 bases and J lost 2 bases. The CDR3 has 14 residues. The CDR3 region has the DNA TGTGCCAGTAGGGAGACAGGGGGTCCCTACGAGCAGTACTTC. This sequence encodes CASRETGGPYEQYF. The entire variable domain, with the rest obtained from reference TRBV19 and TRBJ2-7, is as follows: DGGITQSPKYLFRKEGQNVTLSCEQNLNHDAMYWYRQDPGQGLRLIYYSQIVNDFQKGDIAEGYSVSREKKESFPLTVTSAQKNPTAFYLCASRETGGPYEQYFGPGTRLTVT.

The gene calls are TRBV20-1 and TRBJ2-1; D remains unclear. The CDR3 extends over 12 amino acids. V lost 4 bases and J lost 12, with 16 bases in between. CDR1 is DFQATT and CDR2 is SNEGSKA in the germline V gene (reference sequence). Written as DNA, the CDR3 is TGCAGTGCTACGACCCAGTACGTGGGGCAGTTCTTC. Amino acid sequence: CSATTQYVGQFF.

V is TRBV4-1 and J is TRBJ1-2, with D unclear. The V end was cut by 0 bases, the J end by 8 bases, with 19 bases between. Germline V CDR1 and CDR2: MGHRA, YSYEKL. This CDR3 has 16 residues. CDR3: CASSQDLGFEAWGYTF. The CDR3 DNA is TGCGCCAGCAGCCAAGATCTCGGGTTCGAGGCGTGGGGCTACACCTTC.

This chain links TRBV20-1 with TRBJ1-4, with 9 nucleotides matching TRBD1. The CDR3 runs 15 residues. Per the germline V gene, CDR1 is DFQATT and CDR2 is SNEGSKA (reference sequence). V dropped 4 bases and J dropped 8; count of bases not matched to a gene: 11. CDR3 DNA: TGCAGTGCTATCTTACAGGGGGCGCGAGGGGAAAAACTGTTTTTT. Its translation is CSAILQGARGEKLFF.

The chain employs TRBV5-1 and TRBJ2-3; D unclear. Germline CDR1 reads SGHRS; CDR2 reads YFSETQ. The germline V and J ends were trimmed by 4 bases and 4 bases, with 16 bases remaining between them. CDR3 size: 15 residues. The CDR3 reads CASSQGPSSPDTQYF. The CDR3 region has the DNA TGCGCCAGCAGCCAAGGCCCGTCCTCCCCAGATACGCAGTATTTT.

This clonotype was detected once. The chain uses TRBV27 and TRBJ1-2, with a possible D match to TRBD1 (5 bases). Germline V gene sequence: CDR1 MNHEY, CDR2 SMNVEV (reference sequence). Between the trimmed V and J ends, which lost 5 bases and 5 bases, there was a span of 9 bases. The CDR3 covers 12 residues. For the CDR3, the DNA is TGTGCCAGCAGTACCTCAGGGTATGGCTACACCTTC. This gives the protein CASSTSGYGYTF.

This chain uses TRBV19 with TRBJ2-2; D unclear. Trimming stripped 2 bases from V and 3 bases from J, with 10 bases between. This CDR3 is 15 amino acids long. Germline CDR1 is LNHDA and CDR2 is SQIVND (reference sequence). The CDR3 region is CASSIKSAYTGELFF. CDR3 coding DNA: TGTGCCAGTAGTATAAAGTCAGCCTACACCGGGGAGCTGTTTTTT.

This chain joins TRBV2 and TRBJ2-3; TRBD2 matches at 10 bases. The CDR3 has 14 amino acids. V was pared by 5 bases and J by 6 bases, with 5 bases of the junction left unmatched. The V gene's germline CDR1 is SNHLY and CDR2 FYNNEI. CDR3 region: CASSIERGGDTQYF. In DNA form, the CDR3 reads TGTGCCAGCAGTATTGAGCGGGGGGGCGATACGCAGTATTTT.

The genes are TRBV6-2 or TRBV6-3 and TRBJ1-2; D not resolved. CDR3 length: 12 residues. V lost 5 bases to trimming and J lost 5 bases, with 9 bases between them. Germline V lookup: CDR1 MNHEY, CDR2 SVGEGT. The DNA of the CDR3 is TGTGCCAGCAGTGAGAGCCCGTATGGCTACACCTTC. This encodes CASSESPYGYTF.

The chain joins TRBV12-3 or TRBV12-4 to TRBJ1-5; D not resolved. This CDR3 is built from 12 residues. Trimming pared 1 base from V and 6 bases from J, leaving 4 bases between. CDR3 loop: CASSLVAQPQHF. DNA for the CDR3: TGTGCCAGCAGTTTAGTAGCTCAGCCCCAGCATTTT.

This rearrangement joins TRBV9 to TRBJ2-7; D may be TRBD1 (5 bases). Germline V gives CDR1 SGDLS, CDR2 YYNGEE. The ends were cut back, 1 base at V and 5 bases at J, with 10 bases in the middle. CDR3 length: 13 amino acids. The CDR3 nucleotides are TGTGCCAGCAGCGTATCTGGGGCGGACGAGCAGTACTTC. As protein: CASSVSGADEQYF.

This chain connects TRBV5-4 to TRBJ2-1, with TRBD2 matching over 14 bases. The CDR3 runs 18 residues. Unmatched junction bases numbered 15, after V lost 4 bases and J lost 9 bases. Germline CDR1 is SGHNT and CDR2 is YYREEE (reference sequence). The CDR3 here is CASSPGTSGSTIVTEQFF. The CDR3, as DNA: TGTGCCAGCAGCCCGGGGACTAGCGGGAGTACGATTGTAACTGAGCAGTTCTTC.

V gene TRBV7-6 combines with J gene TRBJ2-7; TRBD1 is a possible D gene (5 bases). V dropped 4 bases and J dropped 4 bases, with 14 bases sitting between them. The germline V gene has CDR1 SGHVS and CDR2 FNYEAQ. There are 14 residues in the CDR3. Written as DNA, the CDR3 is TGTGCCAGCAGCTCGGCAGGGCGGCCTTACGAGCAGTACTTC. It encodes CASSSAGRPYEQYF.

This chain uses TRBV7-8 with TRBJ2-7, with D perhaps matching TRBD2 (6 bases). Between the trimmed V and J ends, which lost 3 bases and 3 bases, there was a span of 12 bases. CDR3 length equals 14 residues. Germline-derived CDR1 and CDR2 are SGHVS and FQNEAQ. CDR3 in DNA: TGTGCCAGCAGCTTTGGAGGGAATGGCTACGAGCAGTACGTC. It codes for CASSFGGNGYEQYV.